This T cell receptor beta chain was captured in a study of cytotoxic CD8 clonotypes in ibrutinib-treated CLL. Study-wide points: Circulating CD8+ T-cell counts were tracked by baseline clonality, which exceeded that of age-matched healthy donors. Sample timing was unmatched between remission and later-progressing patients; lymph nodes unstudied. Clonality increased at ibrutinib response and stayed stable in sustained remission. At progression, however, it fell back toward baseline.

Germline V gene lookup returns CDR1 MGHDK and CDR2 SYGVNS. V lost 8 bases and J 8 bases, leaving 9 bases between the germline ends. CDR3 length: 11 amino acids. This clone was seen ten or more times. Its cognate antigen is unknown. Assay used: immunoSEQ multiplex PCR; TCRdb lists only in-frame clones, some missing. Among under 150,000 clones listed, about 84% were seen once. The V call is TRBV25-1, the J call TRBJ1-4; a weak D match, TRBD1 (6 bases). The specimen was PBMCs, collected after 36 months of ibrutinib treatment. The receptor comes from a human donor with chronic lymphocytic leukemia. The chain's CDR3 is CASRDNEKLFF. In DNA, the CDR3 is TGTGCCAGCCGGGACAACGAAAAACTGTTTTTT. Full variable domain (remainder filled in from reference TRBV25-1 and TRBJ1-4): EADIYQTPRYLVIGTGKKITLECSQTMGHDKMYWYQQDPGMELHLIHYSYGVNSTEKGDLSSESTVSRIRTEHFPLTLESARPSHTSQYLCASRDNEKLFFGSGTQLSVL.